Below are 20 T cell receptor beta chains sequenced from a single sample in a study of shared T cell receptors in the human thymus. Using immunoSEQ multiplex PCR, the repertoire was profiled, and TCRdb retains in-frame clones only, with some absent. The sample has approximately 580,000 clones; approximately 78% are singletons. These same records also appear under a second study, on human thymus T cells.

Sequencing used thymocytes. These receptors originate from a boy under three years old with a congenital heart defect.

This chain links TRBV11-2 with TRBJ2-1; 7 positions match TRBD2. After removal of 5 bases from V and 0 bases from J, the junction contained 13 bases not matched to a gene. Germline V lookup: CDR1 SGHAT, CDR2 FQNNGV. The CDR3 extends over 18 amino acids. The DNA of the CDR3 is TGTGCCAGCAGCGCACCCCCCTTGGGGGAGGGCTCCTACAATGAGCAGTTCTTC. It encodes CASSAPPLGEGSYNEQFF.

V gene TRBV9 combines with J gene TRBJ1-1; 9 bases are a match to TRBD1. J was trimmed by 2 bases and V by 0 bases; bases with no gene match: 8. Germline V gene lookup returns CDR1 SGDLS and CDR2 YYNGEE. The CDR3 totals 17 residues. CDR3 protein: CASSVEADRGRNTEAFF. The CDR3 bases are TGTGCCAGCAGCGTAGAAGCGGACAGGGGAAGAAACACTGAAGCTTTCTTT.

The rearrangement uses TRBV14 and TRBJ2-2; a possible D gene is TRBD2 (6 bases). The V gene's germline CDR1 is SGHDN and CDR2 FVKESK. With 0 bases removed from V and 6 bases from J, the gap between germline ends came to 23 bases. This CDR3 has 19 amino acids. The CDR3 protein is CASSQEFPRLVNRAGELFF. The CDR3, as DNA: TGTGCCAGCAGCCAAGAATTCCCCAGACTAGTAAATCGGGCCGGGGAGCTGTTTTTT.

Comment on this clone: This sample includes further DNA sequences coding for the same CDR3. V usage is TRBV27 and J usage is TRBJ2-3; D might be TRBD2 (5 bases). The germline V gene has CDR1 MNHEY and CDR2 SMNVEV (reference sequence). The CDR3 spans 13 residues. Between the trimmed V and J ends, which lost 2 bases and 6 bases, there was a span of 9 bases. The CDR3 spells CASSLRGGDTQYF. The CDR3 coding sequence is TGTGCCAGCAGTTTACGGGGTGGGGATACGCAGTATTTT.

This clone was observed once. This chain links TRBV2 with TRBJ2-7; TRBD1 matches 7 bases. The germline gives CDR1 SNHLY, CDR2 FYNNEI. This CDR3 has 14 amino acids. The V and J ends lost 7 bases and 2 bases, in that order; junction bases with no gene match: 8. CDR3 sequence: CASILTGEPYEQYF. CDR3 sequence (DNA): TGTGCCAGCATTCTAACAGGGGAACCCTACGAGCAGTACTTC.

This clone was counted a few times. The chain has TRBV19 and TRBJ2-1; no definite D call. V was pared by 3 bases and J by 5 bases, with 11 bases between. Germline CDR1 is LNHDA and CDR2 is SQIVND (reference sequence). There are 14 residues in the CDR3. In DNA form, the CDR3 reads TGTGCCAGTAGTATCCCCGTGGGCAACAATGAGCAGTTCTTC. Translating it yields CASSIPVGNNEQFF. Supplemented by reference TRBV19 and TRBJ2-1, the full variable domain reads DGGITQSPKYLFRKEGQNVTLSCEQNLNHDAMYWYRQDPGQGLRLIYYSQIVNDFQKGDIAEGYSVSREKKESFPLTVTSAQKNPTAFYLCASSIPVGNNEQFFGPGTRLTVL.

The genes are TRBV4-3 and TRBJ1-2, with 7 bases that match TRBD1. After removal of 0 bases from V and 4 bases from J, the junction contained 14 bases not matched to a gene. The germline V gene has CDR1 LGHNA and CDR2 YSLEER. The CDR3 runs 18 residues. The CDR3 is CASSQDFQDRSNSYGYTF. CDR3 bases: TGCGCCAGCAGCCAAGATTTTCAGGACAGGTCTAACTCCTATGGCTACACCTTC.

The V gene is TRBV14, the J gene TRBJ2-7, with 9 positions matching TRBD1. This CDR3 has 14 residues. The germline V gene has CDR1 SGHDN and CDR2 FVKESK. Trimming at V came to 5 bases and at J to 6 bases, leaving 8 bases not matched to a gene. The CDR3: CASSWDRVVREQYF. The DNA of the CDR3 is TGTGCCAGCAGCTGGGACAGGGTGGTTCGCGAGCAGTACTTC.

J is TRBJ2-1 and V is TRBV4-1; 8 nucleotides match TRBD2. This CDR3 has 17 amino acids. The V segment lost 2 bases and the J segment 8 bases; nucleotides outside the gene matches: 14. Germline V gene data show CDR1 as MGHRA and CDR2 as YSYEKL. CDR3 loop: CASSQFLPGLEGHEQFF. DNA of the CDR3: TGCGCCAGCAGCCAATTCCTACCGGGACTAGAAGGCCATGAGCAGTTCTTC.

This chain links TRBV29-1 with TRBJ2-1; D gene uncertain. The CDR3 spans 10 residues. V lost 7 bases, J lost 11 bases, and 12 bases lay in between. Germline V lookup: CDR1 SQVTM, CDR2 ANQGSEA. CDR3 coding DNA: TGCAGCGCCGGTCATCGTCAGCAGTTCTTC. Its translation is CSAGHRQQFF.

The chain carries TRBV27 and TRBJ2-7, with 12 nucleotides matching TRBD2. This CDR3 contains 17 residues. From germline, CDR1 is MNHEY and CDR2 SMNVEV (reference sequence). The trim removed 3 bases at V and 0 bases at J, leaving 6 bases unmatched. The CDR3 sequence is CASSLTSGSPSSYEQYF. The CDR3 DNA reads TGTGCCAGCAGTTTGACTAGCGGGAGTCCCAGCTCCTACGAGCAGTACTTC.

This clone has a handful of counts. The chain carries TRBV4-2 and TRBJ2-6; TRBD1 agrees at 7 bases. Germline V gene lookup returns CDR1 LGHNA and CDR2 YNFKEQ. V shed 3 bases and J 0 bases; nucleotides not matched to a gene: 14. CDR3 length equals 20 residues. CDR3 region: CASSQIQTGTAISGANVLTF. The DNA of the CDR3 is TGTGCCAGCAGCCAGATTCAAACCGGGACAGCGATCTCTGGGGCCAACGTCCTGACTTTC.

The chain is built from TRBV10-1 and TRBJ2-1; TRBD1 is a possible D gene (6 bases). V lost 2 bases and J 5 bases, leaving 10 bases between the germline ends. The CDR3 is made up of 14 amino acids. The V gene's germline CDR1 is WNHNN and CDR2 SYGVQD (reference sequence). CDR3 in DNA: TGCGCCAGCAGTGAGATGGCAGGGGACAATGAGCAGTTCTTC. It is translated as CASSEMAGDNEQFF.

This clone was seen a handful of times. The chain is built from TRBV5-4 and TRBJ2-1; 9 bases are shared with TRBD1. The CDR3 sequence is 15 residues long. With V trimmed by 1 base and J by 3 bases, 2 bases remained unmatched. CDR1 is SGHNT, CDR2 YYREEE, per germline (reference sequence). CDR3 coding DNA: TGTGCCAGCAGCTTGACAGGGGGCGACTACAATGAGCAGTTCTTC. It codes for CASSLTGGDYNEQFF.

The gene calls are TRBV19 and TRBJ1-2, with D perhaps matching TRBD1 (6 bases). The V gene lost 6 bases and the J gene lost 5 bases, with 13 bases spanning the gap. Germline CDR1 LNHDA, CDR2 SQIVND (reference sequence). The CDR3 covers 13 residues. The CDR3 DNA follows: TGTGCCAGTAGGTCAGGGGAGAAGTATGGCTACACCTTC. It codes for CASRSGEKYGYTF.

The chain couples TRBV29-1 to TRBJ2-5, with 10 nucleotides matching TRBD2. Germline V gene sequence: CDR1 SQVTM, CDR2 ANQGSEA. The CDR3 has 14 amino acids. The junction had 0 bases not matched to a gene; V was cut back by 1 base and J by 1 base. CDR3: CSVEGTSGQETQYF. The DNA for the CDR3 is TGCAGCGTTGAAGGGACTAGCGGCCAAGAGACCCAGTACTTC.

The V and J genes are TRBV14 and TRBJ2-7; TRBD2 might be the D (5 bases). Looked up from germline, CDR1 is SGHDN and CDR2 is FVKESK. The CDR3 sequence is 12 residues long. The V gene lost 4 bases and the J gene lost 5 bases, with 9 bases spanning the gap. DNA for the CDR3: TGTGCCAGCAGCCCTCACGGGGACGAGCAGTACTTC. It yields the protein CASSPHGDEQYF.

The rearrangement uses TRBV19 and TRBJ1-1, with no clear D. Germline V gene data show CDR1 as LNHDA and CDR2 as SQIVND (reference sequence). V lost 1 base, J lost 8 bases, and 17 bases lay in between. This CDR3 contains 15 residues. The CDR3 loop is CASSIGVAGEAEAFF. The CDR3 DNA reads as TGTGCCAGTAGTATAGGGGTAGCGGGAGAGGCCGAAGCTTTCTTT.

The chain is built from TRBV6-6 and TRBJ1-2, with D possibly TRBD1 on 5 matching bases. Germline loops: CDR1 MNHNY, CDR2 SVGAGI (reference sequence). V was cut by 8 bases and J by 4 bases, with 23 bases left in between. The CDR3 covers 16 residues. The CDR3 sequence is CASSVDRHPLGYGYTF. CDR3 nucleotides: TGTGCCAGCTCGGTTGACAGACACCCCTTGGGCTATGGCTACACCTTC.

This rearrangement joins TRBV30 to TRBJ2-7; the match to TRBD2 covers 12 bases. From germline, CDR1 is GTSNPN and CDR2 SVGIG (reference sequence). The ends lost 4 bases at V and 4 bases at J; junction bases unmatched: 2. The CDR3 is 13 residues long. CDR3 sequence (DNA): TGTGCCTGGAAACTAGCGGGAGGATACGAGCAGTACTTC. Translation gives CAWKLAGGYEQYF. Full variable domain (outside the CDR3, taken from reference TRBV30 and TRBJ2-7): SQTIHQWPATLVQPVGSPLSLECTVEGTSNPNLYWYRQAAGRGLQLLFYSVGIGQISSEVPQNLSASRPQDRQFILSSKKLLLSDSGFYLCAWKLAGGYEQYFGPGTRLTVT.